A selection of T cell receptor beta chains follows, all from one sample in a study of control samples from healthy donors and cancer patients. Here immunoSEQ multiplex PCR was the method, and the copy in TCRdb shows in-frame clones only, minus some. The sample has about 150,000 clones, more than 85% seen once; the top ten hold 5.8%. Sequenced material: blood. The receptors come from a man aged 18 to 29 in good health. Each CDR3 is given with its conserved first and last residue. D genes are given only for firm matches. Expanded clones are given a class, and other clones once, few, many or no size at all.

d_call: TRBD1
v_call: TRBV3-1/TRBV3-2
clone_size: NA
j_call: TRBJ1-3
cdr3_nt: TGTGCCAGCAGCCAAGGGGTCTGGGGGACAGGGAAAAACTCTGGAAACACCATATATTTT
cdr3_aa: CASSQGVWGTGKNSGNTIYF

d_call: NA
v_call: TRBV4-2
clone_size: NA
j_call: TRBJ1-2
cdr3_nt: TGTGCCAGCAGCCAGCCACTCGGTGGCGTTAACTATGGCTACACCTTC
cdr3_aa: CASSQPLGGVNYGYTF

d_call: TRBD1
v_call: TRBV9
clone_size: NA
j_call: TRBJ2-1
cdr3_nt: TGTGCCAGCAGCGCTAGGACAGGGGGGCCTCTTGATGAGCAGTTCTTC
cdr3_aa: CASSARTGGPLDEQFF

d_call: NA
v_call: TRBV2
clone_size: NA
j_call: TRBJ1-5
cdr3_nt: TGTGCCAGCAGTGATTCGGCGGGACGGGAGGATCAGCCCCAGCATTTT
cdr3_aa: CASSDSAGREDQPQHF

d_call: NA
v_call: TRBV27
clone_size: NA
j_call: TRBJ1-5
cdr3_nt: TGTGCCAGCACCCATGGCAGGGGAAATCAGCCCCAGCATTTT
cdr3_aa: CASTHGRGNQPQHF

d_call: NA
v_call: TRBV7-9
clone_size: NA
j_call: TRBJ1-2
cdr3_nt: TGTGCCAGCAGCTCTTGGGAAGGAGGATCCCACCGGGCTAACTATGGCTACACCTTC
cdr3_aa: CASSSWEGGSHRANYGYTF

d_call: NA
v_call: TRBV10-2
clone_size: NA
j_call: TRBJ2-1
cdr3_nt: TGCGCCAGCCACGGGGCCAGCAATGAGCAGTTCTTC
cdr3_aa: CASHGASNEQFF

d_call: NA
v_call: TRBV5-1
clone_size: NA
j_call: TRBJ2-1
cdr3_nt: TGCGCCAGCAGCTTGGTGCCCTGGGGGCGGGAGTTTGTGAATGAGCAGTTCTTC
cdr3_aa: CASSLVPWGREFVNEQFF

d_call: NA
v_call: TRBV6-2/TRBV6-3
clone_size: NA
j_call: TRBJ1-6
cdr3_nt: TGTGCCAGCACCCCAGGGGCGTATAATTCACCCCTCCACTTT
cdr3_aa: CASTPGAYNSPLHF

d_call: NA
v_call: TRBV30
clone_size: NA
j_call: TRBJ2-7
cdr3_nt: TGTGCCTGGAGTGTCGGATCCTACGAGCAGTACTTC
cdr3_aa: CAWSVGSYEQYF

d_call: TRBD1
v_call: TRBV6-4
clone_size: NA
j_call: TRBJ2-3
cdr3_nt: TGTGCCAGCCGGTTTACGGACAGGGGGGAAGATACGCAGTATTTT
cdr3_aa: CASRFTDRGEDTQYF

d_call: NA
v_call: TRBV27
clone_size: once
j_call: TRBJ2-3
cdr3_nt: TGTGCCAGCAGTTTAGTTTCCGGGAGTGTAGATACGCAGTATTTT
cdr3_aa: CASSLVSGSVDTQYF

d_call: NA
v_call: TRBV7-8
clone_size: NA
j_call: TRBJ1-2
cdr3_nt: TGTGCCAGCAGCTTAGCCCAAACCCCGGCGTATGGCTACACCTTC
cdr3_aa: CASSLAQTPAYGYTF

d_call: NA
v_call: TRBV18
clone_size: NA
j_call: TRBJ2-3
cdr3_nt: TGTGCCAGCTCACCATACGGGCCCCCAAGCACAGATACGCAGTATTTT
cdr3_aa: CASSPYGPPSTDTQYF

d_call: NA
v_call: TRBV30
clone_size: NA
j_call: TRBJ2-6
cdr3_nt: TGTGCCTGGAGTGTATTGGGGGCTGGGGCCAACGTCCTGACTTTC
cdr3_aa: CAWSVLGAGANVLTF

d_call: NA
v_call: TRBV27
clone_size: NA
j_call: TRBJ2-3
cdr3_nt: TGTGCCAGCAGCTTAGGGAACACAGATACGCAGTATTTT
cdr3_aa: CASSLGNTDTQYF

d_call: TRBD2
v_call: TRBV6-1
clone_size: NA
j_call: TRBJ2-7
cdr3_nt: TGTGCCAGCAGTGAGCCTAGCGGGAGAATACGGTACGAGCAGTACTTC
cdr3_aa: CASSEPSGRIRYEQYF

d_call: NA
v_call: TRBV24-1
clone_size: NA
j_call: TRBJ2-5
cdr3_nt: TGTGCCACCAGTGGTCGGAGGGATCCGGAGACCCAGTACTTC
cdr3_aa: CATSGRRDPETQYF

d_call: NA
v_call: TRBV5-1
clone_size: NA
j_call: TRBJ2-5
cdr3_nt: TGCGCCAGCAACCCCTCACCCTTCCAGGGCCAAGAGACCCAGTACTTC
cdr3_aa: CASNPSPFQGQETQYF

d_call: NA
v_call: TRBV7-3
clone_size: NA
j_call: TRBJ1-5
cdr3_nt: TGTGCCAGCAGCTTAACCCCACCGCGACGACGAGATAGCAATCAGCCCCAGCATTTT
cdr3_aa: CASSLTPPRRRDSNQPQHF

d_call: TRBD1
v_call: TRBV19
clone_size: NA
j_call: TRBJ2-6
cdr3_nt: TGTGCCAGTACCCCGACAGGGTACTATGGGGCCAACGTCCTGACTTTC
cdr3_aa: CASTPTGYYGANVLTF

d_call: NA
v_call: TRBV5-6
clone_size: NA
j_call: TRBJ1-1
cdr3_nt: TGTGCCAGCAGCTTGAATAGGGTCGCGGCTTTCTTT
cdr3_aa: CASSLNRVAAFF

d_call: NA
v_call: TRBV4-3
clone_size: NA
j_call: TRBJ2-7
cdr3_nt: TGCGCCAGCAGCCAAGATCGCACCGCCTACGAGCAGTACTTC
cdr3_aa: CASSQDRTAYEQYF

d_call: NA
v_call: TRBV28
clone_size: NA
j_call: TRBJ2-7
cdr3_nt: TGTGCCAGCAGCCCCCACCGGGCTGGGCAGTACTTC
cdr3_aa: CASSPHRAGQYF

d_call: TRBD2
v_call: TRBV4-1
clone_size: NA
j_call: TRBJ2-1
cdr3_nt: TGCGCCAGCAGCCAACAGGCTAGCGGGACCCTCAATGAGCAGTTCTTC
cdr3_aa: CASSQQASGTLNEQFF

d_call: NA
v_call: TRBV24-1
clone_size: once
j_call: TRBJ2-5
cdr3_nt: TGTGCCACCAGTGATTTTAGAGAGACCCAGTACTTC
cdr3_aa: CATSDFRETQYF

d_call: NA
v_call: TRBV6-6
clone_size: NA
j_call: TRBJ2-3
cdr3_nt: TGTGCCAGCGGGGGACTCACAGATACGCAGTATTTT
cdr3_aa: CASGGLTDTQYF